These 2 T cell receptor beta chains originate from one sample sequenced in a study of PD-L1 blockade in urothelial cancer. The data were produced by immunoSEQ multiplex PCR, yet TCRdb's version contains in-frame clones alone and is incomplete. Here the sample spans some 49,000 clones, 70% to 90% being singletons. The specimen was PBMCs, collected around atezolizumab (anti-PD-L1) treatment. The receptors here all came from a man in his sixties with urothelial cancer.

The gene calls are TRBV10-3 and TRBJ2-7; 9 nucleotides line up with TRBD1. Germline lookup yields CDR1 ENHRY and CDR2 SYGVKD. V lost 0 bases, J lost 5 bases, and 2 bases stayed unmatched. This CDR3 is 14 amino acids long. CDR3 amino acids: CAISESGTGNEQYF. The CDR3 DNA follows: TGTGCCATCAGTGAGTCTGGGACAGGGAACGAGCAGTACTTC.

This clone was detected only once. This chain uses TRBV2 with TRBJ1-6; D is undetermined. The CDR3 runs 12 residues. V gave up 6 bases and J gave up 11 bases, with 11 bases separating them. Germline V gene data show CDR1 as SNHLY and CDR2 as FYNNEI. The CDR3 is CASRAGRTPLHF. The CDR3 DNA is TGTGCCAGCAGAGCGGGGAGGACACCCCTCCACTTT.